This is a list of T cell receptor beta chains from one sample in a study of T cells in localized non-small cell lung cancer. The protocol was immunoSEQ multiplex PCR, while the TCRdb copy is restricted to in-frame clones and leaves out a portion. The sample carries tens of thousands of clones, around 90% recorded once. The source material was peripheral blood, sampled before any cancer treatment. These TCRs come from a female donor over 55 with stage I lung adenocarcinoma. Both conserved end residues are part of each CDR3. The D gene is left open where the match is weak. Not every row has a clone size; where given, it reads once, few, many or a size class.

D	J	V	size	CDR3	DNA
-	TRBJ1-1	TRBV29-1	-	CSVEGMVGEAFF	TGCAGCGTTGAAGGGATGGTTGGTGAAGCTTTCTTT
-	TRBJ2-5	TRBV5-1	-	CASSSSAGAEGETQYF	TGCGCCAGCAGCTCCTCGGCAGGGGCCGAAGGAGAGACCCAGTACTTC
TRBD1	TRBJ1-3	TRBV28	-	CAIQGARGNTIYF	TGTGCCATCCAGGGGGCGCGGGGAAACACCATATATTTT
-	TRBJ2-3	TRBV6-1	-	CASSESVSTLGTDTQYF	TGTGCCAGCAGTGAAAGTGTCAGCACCTTGGGTACAGATACGCAGTATTTT
TRBD2	TRBJ2-1	TRBV2	-	CASRGLAGAFKNEQFF	TGTGCCAGCAGGGGACTAGCGGGGGCCTTTAAGAATGAGCAGTTCTTC
-	TRBJ1-6	TRBV19	-	CASSIDSNSPLHF	TGTGCCAGTAGTATAGACAGCAATTCACCCCTCCACTTT
-	TRBJ1-1	TRBV10-1	once	CASRGGKQGNTEAFF	TGCGCCAGCAGGGGGGGGAAACAGGGGAACACTGAAGCTTTCTTT
TRBD1	TRBJ1-5	TRBV19	-	CASSLPDGQGVPHWPQHF	TGTGCCAGTAGTCTTCCCGACGGACAGGGCGTCCCTCACTGGCCCCAGCATTTT
-	TRBJ1-5	TRBV10-2	-	CASSDGLPRGSNQPQHF	TGCGCCAGCAGTGATGGACTTCCTCGGGGCAGCAATCAGCCCCAGCATTTT
TRBD1	TRBJ1-2	TRBV6-1	-	CASRVTGTNYGYTF	TGTGCCAGCAGAGTGACAGGGACGAACTATGGCTACACCTTC
-	TRBJ2-7	TRBV6-5	-	CASSLGIAGDEQYF	TGTGCCAGCAGTTTGGGGATAGCTGGGGACGAGCAGTACTTC
-	TRBJ2-1	TRBV5-1	-	CASSVTGSNEQFF	TGCGCCAGCAGCGTAACAGGGAGCAATGAGCAGTTCTTC
-	TRBJ1-1	TRBV5-6	once	CASRRTVNTEAFF	TGTGCCAGCAGACGTACAGTGAACACTGAAGCTTTCTTT
-	TRBJ1-1	TRBV5-1	-	CASSLGENTEAFF	TGCGCCAGCAGCCTGGGAGAGAACACTGAAGCTTTCTTT
-	TRBJ1-6	TRBV27	few	CASRTGGGNSPLHF	TGTGCCAGCAGAACGGGAGGGGGAAATTCACCCCTCCACTTT
-	TRBJ1-2	TRBV2	-	CARQVGQAGYTF	TGTGCCAGACAGGTGGGCCAGGCAGGCTACACCTTC
-	TRBJ2-7	TRBV28	-	CASSQLPVGTYNEQYF	TGTGCCAGCAGTCAACTGCCGGTCGGGACTTACAACGAGCAGTACTTC
TRBD1	TRBJ1-2	TRBV23-1	-	CASSLRTGLNYGYTF	TGCGCCAGCAGTCTCCGGACAGGTCTTAACTATGGCTACACCTTC
-	TRBJ2-7	TRBV6-1	-	CASSVIREQYF	TGTGCCAGCAGTGTGATACGGGAGCAGTACTTC
-	TRBJ2-7	TRBV19	-	CASSSWGRHSDEQYF	TGTGCCAGTAGTTCATGGGGGAGACATAGCGACGAGCAGTACTTC
TRBD1	TRBJ2-7	TRBV9	-	CASSVGQGTYEQYF	TGTGCCAGCAGCGTAGGACAGGGAACTTACGAGCAGTACTTC
-	TRBJ2-2	TRBV4-1	-	CASSARGGFANTGELFF	TGCGCCAGCAGCGCCAGAGGCGGTTTCGCGAACACCGGGGAGCTGTTTTTT
-	TRBJ2-1	TRBV7-9	-	CASSLARGGWGGQFF	TGTGCCAGCAGCTTAGCGAGGGGAGGTTGGGGTGGGCAGTTCTTC
-	TRBJ1-1	TRBV6-5	-	CASSYSGGVGTEAFF	TGTGCCAGCAGTTACTCTGGGGGGGTAGGGACTGAAGCTTTCTTT
TRBD2	TRBJ2-7	TRBV7-2	-	CASSLGSGGPYEQYF	TGTGCCAGCAGCTTAGGAAGCGGGGGGCCCTACGAGCAGTACTTC
-	TRBJ2-6	TRBV5-1	-	CASSLSPGANVLTF	TGCGCCAGCAGCTTAAGCCCGGGGGCCAACGTCCTGACTTTC
TRBD1	TRBJ2-3	TRBV6-1	-	CASSAVFRGSADTQYF	TGTGCCAGCAGTGCCGTTTTCAGGGGGAGCGCAGATACGCAGTATTTT
-	TRBJ2-3	TRBV27	-	CASSLTGWGTQYF	TGTGCCAGCAGCTTGACTGGCTGGGGTACGCAGTATTTT
-	TRBJ2-1	TRBV14	-	CASSQGGGLRRNEQFF	TGTGCCAGCAGCCAAGGAGGGGGGCTCCGGCGAAATGAGCAGTTCTTC
TRBD1	TRBJ2-2	TRBV6-1	once	CASSRQGRNTGELFF	TGTGCCAGCAGTAGACAGGGGCGAAACACCGGGGAGCTGTTTTTT
TRBD1	TRBJ1-1	TRBV2	-	CASRRDRREYEAFF	TGTGCCAGCAGACGGGACAGGAGGGAGTATGAAGCTTTCTTT
-	TRBJ1-1	TRBV21-1	-	CASSRGKGANTEAFF	TGTGCCAGCAGCAGGGGAAAAGGGGCGAACACTGAAGCTTTCTTT
-	TRBJ1-3	TRBV18	once	CASSPGLPSGNTIYF	TGTGCCAGCTCACCTGGACTTCCTTCTGGAAACACCATATATTTT
-	TRBJ1-3	TRBV6-6	-	CASRTPDASGNTIYF	TGTGCCAGCAGGACACCAGACGCCTCTGGAAACACCATATATTTT
TRBD2	TRBJ2-1	TRBV7-3	-	CASSRGPSGGAMDEQFF	TGTGCCAGCAGCCGCGGACCCAGCGGGGGGGCCATGGATGAGCAGTTCTTC
-	TRBJ1-5	TRBV19	-	CASSIAAGEIYQPQHF	TGTGCCAGTAGTATAGCGGCAGGGGAAATCTATCAGCCCCAGCATTTT
TRBD1	TRBJ1-1	TRBV29-1	-	CSAADGQGARVTEAFF	TGCAGCGCCGCAGACGGGCAGGGGGCGCGTGTCACTGAAGCTTTCTTT
-	TRBJ2-5	TRBV11-1	-	CASSRLRTKETQYF	TGTGCCAGCAGCCGCCTGAGGACCAAAGAGACCCAGTACTTC
-	TRBJ2-2	TRBV6-1	-	CATCDMGKVVTGELFF	TGTGCCACCTGTGACATGGGGAAGGTTGTCACCGGGGAGCTGTTTTTT
-	TRBJ2-6	TRBV28	-	CASSFEGFGANVLTF	TGTGCCAGCAGTTTTGAAGGGTTCGGGGCCAACGTCCTGACTTTC
TRBD1	TRBJ2-6	TRBV28	-	CASSSQGQGGFAGANVLTF	TGTGCCAGCAGTTCCCAGGGACAGGGGGGATTCGCTGGGGCCAACGTCCTGACTTTC
-	TRBJ2-1	TRBV28	-	CASSLRGRFSHEQFF	TGTGCCAGCAGCCTCAGGGGCCGGTTTAGCCATGAGCAGTTCTTC
-	TRBJ2-7	TRBV5-5	-	CASSLEQGGSYEQYF	TGTGCCAGCAGCTTGGAACAGGGAGGAAGCTACGAGCAGTACTTC
-	TRBJ1-1	TRBV11-2	-	CASAVGSDTEAFF	TGTGCCAGTGCCGTGGGTTCGGATACTGAAGCTTTCTTT
-	TRBJ1-2	TRBV19	-	CASSMTRTLTNYGYTF	TGTGCCAGTAGTATGACCAGGACATTGACAAACTATGGCTACACCTTC
TRBD1	TRBJ1-6	TRBV19	once	CASSLPGTGGFALHF	TGTGCCAGTAGTTTGCCCGGGACAGGGGGCTTCGCCCTCCACTTT
TRBD2	TRBJ2-2	TRBV11-3	-	CASSLGSARGGRTGELFF	TGTGCCAGCAGCTTAGGGTCCGCCCGGGGGGGCCGCACCGGGGAGCTGTTTTTT
-	TRBJ1-2	TRBV5-1	-	CASSPGSNYGYTF	TGCGCCAGCAGTCCGGGATCTAACTATGGCTACACCTTC
-	TRBJ2-3	TRBV6-4	few	CASSRKESDTQYF	TGTGCCAGCAGTAGGAAGGAGTCAGATACGCAGTATTTT
-	TRBJ1-1	TRBV7-8	-	CASSLYSLNTEAFF	TGTGCCAGCAGCTTATACAGCTTGAACACTGAAGCTTTCTTT
TRBD1	TRBJ2-7	TRBV5-1	-	CASSPGQGVPYEQYF	TGCGCCAGCAGCCCGGGACAGGGGGTCCCCTACGAGCAGTACTTC
-	TRBJ1-2	TRBV29-1	-	CSVGNPESPYGYTF	TGCAGCGTTGGAAACCCCGAGAGCCCCTATGGCTACACCTTC
-	TRBJ1-3	TRBV13	-	CASSPGLGNTIYF	TGTGCCAGCAGCCCAGGGTTGGGGAACACCATATATTTT
TRBD1	TRBJ1-2	TRBV11-2	once	CASSSGQGLGYGYTF	TGTGCCAGCAGCTCCGGACAGGGCCTCGGGTATGGCTACACCTTC
-	TRBJ1-2	TRBV28	-	CASTSGETLVSYGYTF	TGTGCCAGCACCTCTGGGGAAACTTTGGTCAGCTATGGCTACACCTTC
TRBD1	TRBJ2-5	TRBV5-5	-	CASSLTTGQQETQYF	TGTGCCAGCAGCTTGACGACAGGGCAGCAAGAGACCCAGTACTTC
-	TRBJ1-3	TRBV7-2	-	CASSYRGNGNTIYF	TGTGCCAGCAGCTACCGGGGAAATGGAAACACCATATATTTT
-	TRBJ2-3	TRBV9	-	CASSPVVGASGTQYF	TGTGCCAGCAGCCCAGTAGTGGGGGCTTCAGGTACGCAGTATTTT
-	TRBJ1-2	TRBV25-1	-	CASRTGGNGYTF	TGTGCCAGCAGGACAGGCGGTAATGGCTACACCTTC